Listed below are T cell receptor beta chains from one sample, sequenced in a study of blood T cells in healthy people across ages. TCRdb recomputed calls from the 5' RACE reads with MiXCR, one row per CDR3 protein. Altogether about 640,000 distinct CDR3 sequences are present, roughly 58% being singletons, with the ten largest covering roughly 34%. Material for sequencing was blood. The origin of the receptors is a man in his fifties or sixties in good health. The conserved cysteine and the conserved F or W are not part of the CDR3 here. Rows give clone size only sometimes, using once, few, many, or a class for an expanded clone.

j_call v_call clone_size cdr3_aa
TRBJ1-2 TRBV5-1 once ASSLEFNRGHYGYT
TRBJ2-1 TRBV13 . ASSALALGGTSYNEQF
TRBJ2-7 TRBV10-3 few AISEGYTAYEQY
TRBJ2-1 TRBV27 . ASTALGDLYNEQF
TRBJ1-6 TRBV10-3 . AIRDSRNSPLH
TRBJ2-6 TRBV6-2/TRBV6-3 . ASSKQLAGAPSGANVLT
TRBJ1-2 TRBV9 . ASSTEGQGVYGYT
TRBJ2-1 TRBV7-2 . AGSLAASRTSGGFYNEQF
TRBJ2-3 TRBV20-1 . SATPGLMDQQGSPRVYTQY
TRBJ2-3 TRBV12-3/TRBV12-4 . ASTIGQERTDTQY
TRBJ1-5 TRBV3-1 once ASSQRRRGRGNQPQH
TRBJ2-3 TRBV5-1 . ASTYRESSTDTQY
TRBJ2-2 TRBV10-3 . AISATYRGHGELF
TRBJ1-2 TRBV6-1 . ASSDRGAAGYT
TRBJ2-5 TRBV7-2 . ASSRGLAWGQETQY
TRBJ2-7 TRBV3-1 . ASSQGRLAGVNEQY
TRBJ1-1 TRBV5-1 . ASSGGQGTTEAF
. TRBV29-1 . SVGTTVRGETQY
TRBJ2-1 TRBV7-8 once ASSLGGGHGQF
TRBJ2-1 TRBV2 . ASSPRLANEQF
TRBJ1-5 TRBV10-1 . ASSESNTGQPQH
. TRBV25-1 few ASSSQGRQTQY
TRBJ1-1 TRBV12-3/TRBV12-4 . ASSIRGGLTEAF
TRBJ1-6 TRBV20-1 . SARDRGQGSSYNSPLH
TRBJ2-1 TRBV4-1 few ASSRSGLVGLYNEQF
TRBJ2-7 TRBV10-3 . AASGGSYYEQY
TRBJ2-7 TRBV28 . ASSTPGGYEQY
TRBJ2-5 TRBV5-1 few ASSEPSGEETQY
. TRBV27 . ASSRLRAYEQY
TRBJ1-1 TRBV7-2 once ASSSSFNTEAF
TRBJ2-1 TRBV3-1 . ASSRYSSGKNEQF
TRBJ1-2 TRBV15 . ATSRERGYGYT
TRBJ2-1 TRBV10-3 . AISESVGGAPYNEQF
TRBJ2-7 TRBV7-2 . ASGLELAGPYEQY
TRBJ2-5 TRBV6-1 few ASSQEGGSETQY
. TRBV3-1 . ASSQEPRDIQY
TRBJ1-4 TRBV18 . ASSPGAGRERLF
TRBJ2-1 TRBV20-1 . SARGTAYNEQF
. TRBV15 . ATSRADRQETQY
TRBJ2-3 TRBV20-1 few SARAPIAGGADTQY
TRBJ2-7 TRBV29-1 few SVPGQGREEQY
. TRBV2 . ASSALTGTLETQY
TRBJ2-2 TRBV12-3/TRBV12-4 . ASSLTPGRVNTGELF
TRBJ1-6 TRBV13 . ASSPRDGNPPLH
TRBJ2-4 TRBV7-2 few ASSPLAGENIQY
TRBJ2-3 TRBV6-2/TRBV6-3 . ASSYDFGTSGNTDTQY
. TRBV19 . ASSIGSRGYYEQY
TRBJ2-2 TRBV4-1 . ASSQDRAGNTGELF
TRBJ2-2 TRBV9 . ASKTAANTGELF
TRBJ2-5 TRBV3-1 few ASSQSRETQY
TRBJ2-1 TRBV3-1 once ASSQEGTFSYNEQF
TRBJ1-2 TRBV5-1 . ASSLDVGQGLDYGYT
TRBJ2-5 TRBV9 few ASSSTTVGGETQY
TRBJ2-1 TRBV2 few ASSATGGSYNEQF
TRBJ1-5 TRBV2 . ASMGQQHQPQH